The rows below give T cell receptor beta chains drawn from one sample of a study of memory CD4+ T cells and cytomegalovirus serostatus. The method was immunoSEQ multiplex PCR; TCRdb's version includes in-frame clones alone and lacks a portion of them. The sample holds 35,000 to 45,000 clones, approximately 78% seen once. Sample: memory CD4+ T cells from blood. These TCRs come from an adult in good health and CMV-seronegative. CDR3s include the opening cysteine and the closing phenylalanine or tryptophan. The D gene is left open where the match is weak. Clone size is given for some rows only: seen once, a few or many times, or a class if the clone is expanded.

TRBV30,TRBJ2-4,once,TRBD1,TGTGCCTGGAGTGACCCTAGACAGGGGGCATACATTCAGTACTTC,CAWSDPRQGAYIQYF
TRBV5-1,TRBJ2-5,-,TRBD1,TGCGCCAGCAGCTCGGGACAGGAACCCGCGGCCCAGTACTTC,CASSSGQEPAAQYF
TRBV5-1,TRBJ2-7,-,TRBD1,TGCGCCAGCAGCCCTTCCGGGACAGGTATTTTCTACGAGCAGTACTTC,CASSPSGTGIFYEQYF
TRBV6-1,TRBJ1-1,-,-,TGTGCCGGGCGTCAAGAGACAGCGAACACTGAAGCTTTCTTT,CAGRQETANTEAFF
TRBV19,TRBJ2-3,few,-,TGTGCCAGTAGTATCTCCCCGAGCACAGATACGCAGTATTTT,CASSISPSTDTQYF
TRBV27,TRBJ1-2,-,-,TGTGCCAGTAAATCTAGGGGGGCCGTGGGCTATGGCTACACCTTC,CASKSRGAVGYGYTF
TRBV9,TRBJ1-2,-,-,TGTGCCAGCAGCGTAGGGGGTCTCGGGGACTATGGCTACACCTTC,CASSVGGLGDYGYTF
TRBV5-4,TRBJ1-2,-,TRBD1,TGTGCCAGCAGCTTGGCCGGACAGGGCTCCTACACCTTC,CASSLAGQGSYTF
TRBV5-1,TRBJ1-2,few,-,TGCGCCAGCAGACCGACTGATTCCTATGGCTACACCTTC,CASRPTDSYGYTF
TRBV6-5,TRBJ1-5,once,TRBD1,TGTGCCAGCAGCCCCCGGACAGGGTTCAATCAGCCCCAGCATTTT,CASSPRTGFNQPQHF
TRBV7-3,TRBJ1-1,-,-,TGTGCCAGCAGCTTACTTTGGAACACTGAAGCTTTCTTT,CASSLLWNTEAFF
TRBV5-1,TRBJ1-5,few,TRBD1,TGCGCCAGCAGCCTCCCACAGACAGGGTGGCGCAATCAGCCCCAGCATTTT,CASSLPQTGWRNQPQHF